This T cell receptor (beta chain) was retrieved from a study of blood T cells in healthy people across ages. Germline-derived CDR1 and CDR2 are SGHDT and YYEEEE. The CDR3 runs 17 residues. V was cut by 0 bases and J by 0 bases, with 10 bases left in between. A second PCR of about 6 to 12 cycles used a sample-barcoded 5' primer and a J-beta primer mix. Tags on each cDNA molecule came from a template-switch adaptor with 12 random nucleotides. TCRdb ran MiXCR on the 5' RACE reads and lists one entry per CDR3 protein. The profile shows about 750,000 distinct CDR3 sequences, 40% to 65% of them singletons. There were healthy Caucasian individuals from Russia, aged about 6 to 90, serving as donors. For this clonotype: Its antigen is as yet unknown.

Study-wide findings and caveats: Age advanced and TCR beta diversity per million T cells fell, roughly linearly. Any conclusive comparison of naive versus antigen-experienced cells was prevented by using unsorted PBMCs.

This clonotype originated in a man at least 80 years old in good health. This chain links TRBV5-6 with TRBJ2-6; D may match TRBD1 or TRBD2 (5 bases each). Source material: blood. This CDR3 reads CASSLGGPSSGANVLTF. The CDR3, as DNA: TGTGCCAGCAGCTTGGGGGGACCGAGCTCTGGGGCCAACGTCCTGACTTTC. Together with reference TRBV5-6 and TRBJ2-6, the CDR3 gives the full variable domain: DAGVTQSPTHLIKTRGQQVTLRCSPKSGHDTVSWYQQALGQGPQFIFQYYEEEERQRGNFPDRFSGHQFPNYSSELNVNALLLGDSALYLCASSLGGPSSGANVLTFGAGSRLTVL.